These 6 T cell receptor beta chains were sequenced from one sample in a study of naive and memory T cell subsets. An equimolar mix of two oligonucleotides served as the beta constant-region primer for TRBC1 and TRBC2. Via MiXCR, TCRdb re-called the UMI-ligation and nested PCR reads, giving one row per CDR3 protein. The table has tens of thousands of distinct CDR3 sequences, around 10% seen once. The sample was central memory CD8+ T cells from blood. These receptors originate from a human donor in good health.

This clonotype was counted at least ten times. This chain uses TRBV4-3 with TRBJ2-7; D is possibly TRBD1 (6 bases). Trimming cost V 8 bases and J 3 bases, with 11 bases left between them. This CDR3 comprises 12 residues. Germline CDR1 is LGHNA and CDR2 is YSLEER. CDR3 loop: CASRYRDYEQYF. CDR3 in DNA: TGCGCCAGCCGCTACAGGGACTACGAGCAGTACTTC.

V is TRBV6-5 and J is TRBJ2-5; 12 nucleotides line up with TRBD2. The ends lost 6 bases at V and 5 bases at J; junction bases unmatched: 7. CDR3 length: 15 residues. The germline V gene has CDR1 MNHEY and CDR2 SVGAGI. Here the CDR3 reads CASSQTSGRGETQYF. The CDR3 region has the DNA TGTGCCAGCAGCCAGACTAGCGGGAGAGGGGAGACCCAGTACTTC.

This rearrangement joins TRBV12-3 or TRBV12-4 to TRBJ1-2; D is undetermined. The CDR3 contains 15 residues. The ends were cut back, 6 bases at V and 1 base at J, with 15 bases in the middle. The CDR3 loop reads CASSEQRLFNYGYTF. CDR3 DNA sequence: TGTGCCAGCAGCGAACAGAGGCTTTTTAACTATGGCTACACCTTC.

This chain uses TRBV4-1 with TRBJ2-5, with D tentatively TRBD1 (5 bases). This CDR3 has 15 amino acids. CDR1 is MGHRA, CDR2 YSYEKL, per germline. The V gene lost 0 bases and the J gene lost 5 bases, with 13 bases spanning the gap. CDR3 sequence (DNA): TGCGCCAGCAGCCAAGAATACAGGTTCCAGGAGACCCAGTACTTC. As protein: CASSQEYRFQETQYF.

This chain uses TRBV7-9 with TRBJ1-4, with no clear D. V dropped 4 bases and J dropped 8 bases, with 17 bases sitting between them. There are 15 residues in the CDR3. The germline gives CDR1 SEHNR, CDR2 FQNEAQ (reference sequence). The CDR3 region has the DNA TGTGCCAGCAGCTCCTCCAGAACCGGCGGGGAAAAACTGTTTTTT. Amino acids: CASSSSRTGGEKLFF.

This clonotype showed up just a few times. CDR3 in amino acids: CASSLDWASGGNTEAFF. For the CDR3, the DNA is TGTGCCAGCAGCTTAGATTGGGCCTCGGGTGGGAACACTGAAGCTTTCTTT. The chain couples TRBV11-2 to TRBJ1-1; no reliable D call. The CDR3 runs to 17 residues. Trimming left V 0 bases short and J 1 base short, with 15 bases between. Germline CDR1 and CDR2: SGHAT and FQNNGV.